This T cell receptor (beta chain) was recovered during a study of blood T cell repertoires in COVID-19. Produced via immunoSEQ multiplex PCR; TCRdb's table is partial and in-frame only. The profile covers 300,000 to 400,000 clones, with about 85% appearing a single time and under 2% taken by the ten largest. Within the 2 weeks before study entry, each person in the exposed group met a COVID-19 case. CDR1 is MRHNA and CDR2 is SNTAGT in the germline V gene. V gave up 4 bases and J gave up 2 bases, with 8 bases separating them. CDR3 length: 13 residues. Sequenced: PBMCs or T cells enriched from blood (not recorded which). V gene TRBV6-4 combines with J gene TRBJ1-2; D unclear. The receptor's source is a woman aged 30 to 39 who had been exposed to COVID-19. CDR3 region: CASSATNNYGYTF. CDR3 DNA: TGTGCCAGCAGTGCGACAAACAACTATGGCTACACCTTC.